A single sample gave rise to the 12 T cell receptor beta chains below, sequenced in a study of T cell responses to AZD1222 COVID-19 vaccine (dated by TCRdb to the early 2020s). The method was the immunoSEQ multiplex PCR assay. Imported from immuneACCESS, the table was reduced by TCRdb to in-frame sequences with V and J called. These copies leave out some clones; in studies compared against another copy, an unresolved V gene accounts for under half, and the cause of the remainder is not known. The sample table records some 180,000 clones; 88% of these occur just once. The ten largest clonotypes hold approximately 0.5% of the sample. This specimen's time point label, per the study, means: baseline before first vaccination. Sequences were derived from peripheral blood, sampled on day 0 of AZD1222 vaccination. The receptor set was obtained from an adult in good health.

This chain connects TRBV24-1 to TRBJ2-7; D possibly corresponds to TRBD2 (5 bases). CDR1 is KGHDR, CDR2 SFDVKD, per germline. The CDR3 is 12 amino acids. The V gene lost 1 base and the J gene lost 7 bases, with 7 bases spanning the gap. DNA for the CDR3: TGTGCCACCAGTGATTTCGGCGGGGAGCAGTACTTC. It yields the protein CATSDFGGEQYF.

The genes are TRBV10-3 and TRBJ1-2; D gene ambiguous. Germline V gives CDR1 ENHRY, CDR2 SYGVKD. The CDR3 loop spans 12 amino acids. V was shortened by 4 bases and J by 7 bases, with 10 bases between the two germline ends. CDR3 nucleotides: TGTGCCATCAGTGGGCCCGGCGGTGGCTACACCTTC. Protein sequence: CAISGPGGGYTF.

This chain joins TRBV4-3 and TRBJ1-3, with D possibly being TRBD1 (6 bases). The CDR3 spans 16 residues. CDR1 and CDR2 from the germline V gene are LGHNA and YSLEER. Trimming left V 0 bases short and J 0 bases short, with 9 bases between. This CDR3 is CASSQDRGDSGNTIYF. In DNA form, the CDR3 reads TGCGCCAGCAGCCAAGATAGGGGGGACTCTGGAAACACCATATATTTT.

The rearrangement links TRBV12-5 to TRBJ1-3, with D maybe TRBD1 (6 bases). CDR1 and CDR2 from the germline V gene are LGHNT and FRNRAP. The V end lost 1 base, the J end lost 5 bases, and 12 bases lay between the germline ends. The CDR3 is made up of 15 amino acids. The CDR3 loop reads CASGLGRRDRNTIYF. DNA for the CDR3: TGTGCTAGTGGTTTGGGCCGCCGGGACAGAAACACCATATATTTT. Drawing the rest from reference TRBV12-5 and TRBJ1-3, the complete variable domain is DARVTQTPRHKVTEMGQEVTMRCQPILGHNTVFWYRQTMMQGLELLAYFRNRAPLDDSGMPKDRFSAEMPDATLATLKIQPSEPRDSAVYFCASGLGRRDRNTIYFGEGSWLTVV.

J is TRBJ2-4 and V is TRBV7-9; D might be TRBD1 or TRBD2, each matching 6 bases. CDR1 SEHNR and CDR2 FQNEAQ come from the germline V gene (reference sequence). The CDR3 has 17 residues. V lost 4 bases, J lost 4 bases, and 20 bases lay in between. The CDR3 DNA is TGTGCCAGCAGCTCACACCCAGAGGAAGGGGGGAAAAACATTCAGTACTTC. This translates into CASSSHPEEGGKNIQYF.

J is TRBJ1-2 and V is TRBV9, with a weak D call TRBD1 (6 bases). The V gene lost 2 bases and the J gene lost 6 bases, with 23 bases spanning the gap. The CDR3 length is 17 residues. Germline lookup yields CDR1 SGDLS and CDR2 YYNGEE. CDR3 nucleotide sequence: TGTGCCAGCAGCGTTGCCCCCGGACAGTGGGGAGATCATGGCTACACCTTC. This encodes CASSVAPGQWGDHGYTF.

The CDR3 DNA is TGTGCCAGCAGTGACTACCTCTACAATGAGCAGTTCTTC. Residues: CASSDYLYNEQFF. The chain has TRBV6-4 and TRBJ2-1; D is ambiguous. Germline V CDR1 and CDR2: MRHNA, SNTAGT. CDR3 length: 13 amino acids. The ends were cut back, 1 base at V and 3 bases at J, with 4 bases in the middle.

The chain has TRBV7-2 and TRBJ1-2, with D hard to call. This CDR3 region has 15 residues. The germline CDR1 and CDR2 sequences are SGHTA and FQGNSA. V lost 5 bases and J 5 bases, leaving 18 bases between the germline ends. The CDR3: CASSRTAGPIYGYTF. In nucleotides, the CDR3 is TGTGCCAGCAGCAGAACGGCGGGCCCCATTTATGGCTACACCTTC.

On this clone itself: One end of the junction is discordant with germline, which a read error may explain. The V and J genes are TRBV25-1 and TRBJ1-4; D remains ambiguous. The germline gives CDR1 MGHDK, CDR2 SYGVNS. The CDR3 is made up of 13 amino acids. The CDR3 sequence is CALWRPARNTFLF. The DNA of the CDR3 is TGTGCCCTCTGGCGCCCAGCGCGGAACACCTTCCTTTTT.

The chain carries TRBV14 and TRBJ1-6; D is uncertain. The CDR3 is made up of 15 amino acids. V lost 4 bases, J lost 1 base, and 8 bases lay in between. From germline, CDR1 is SGHDN and CDR2 FVKESK. DNA for the CDR3: TGTGCCAGCAGCCCCCCGCGGTCCTATAATTCACCCCTCCACTTT. Amino acids: CASSPPRSYNSPLHF.

V usage is TRBV5-1 and J usage is TRBJ1-3; D remains ambiguous. The CDR3 contains 18 residues. Germline CDR1 and CDR2: SGHRS and YFSETQ. V was pared by 3 bases and J by 0 bases, with 19 bases between. The CDR3, as DNA: TGCGCCAGCAGCTCGGTGGCCCCGGGTGGAGCCTCTGGAAACACCATATATTTT. It specifies CASSSVAPGGASGNTIYF. The full variable domain, with the rest looked up from reference TRBV5-1 and TRBJ1-3, is KAGVTQTPRYLIKTRGQQVTLSCSPISGHRSVSWYQQTPGQGLQFLFEYFSETQRNKGNFPGRFSGRQFSNSRSEMNVSTLELGDSALYLCASSSVAPGGASGNTIYFGEGSWLTVV.

V and J are TRBV14 and TRBJ1-2, with 8 nucleotides matching TRBD1. Germline V gene data show CDR1 as SGHDN and CDR2 as FVKESK. V lost 4 bases and J lost 4; bases outside the gene matches: 5. The CDR3 extends over 14 amino acids. The CDR3 nucleotides are TGTGCCAGCAGCCTCCCGGGACAGGTCTATGGCTACACCTTC. It is translated as CASSLPGQVYGYTF.